The T cell receptor (beta chain) described here comes from a study of control samples from healthy donors and cancer patients. Trimming stripped 5 bases from V and 7 bases from J, with 15 bases between. This CDR3 is 14 amino acids long. Germline V gene data show CDR1 as LNHDA and CDR2 as SQIVND (reference sequence). Using immunoSEQ multiplex PCR, the repertoire was profiled, and TCRdb retains in-frame clones only, with some absent. This table has 50,000 or so clones, more than 85% appearing once. This clone was seen a single time. The source is a woman in her fifties or sixties with head and neck cancer. The sequenced material came from PBMCs. The chain is built from TRBV19 and TRBJ1-5; weak D call: TRBD1 (6 bases). Written as DNA, the CDR3 is TGTGCCAGTAGTCATCGGACAGTGCGGCAGCCCCAGCATTTT. It yields the protein CASSHRTVRQPQHF.